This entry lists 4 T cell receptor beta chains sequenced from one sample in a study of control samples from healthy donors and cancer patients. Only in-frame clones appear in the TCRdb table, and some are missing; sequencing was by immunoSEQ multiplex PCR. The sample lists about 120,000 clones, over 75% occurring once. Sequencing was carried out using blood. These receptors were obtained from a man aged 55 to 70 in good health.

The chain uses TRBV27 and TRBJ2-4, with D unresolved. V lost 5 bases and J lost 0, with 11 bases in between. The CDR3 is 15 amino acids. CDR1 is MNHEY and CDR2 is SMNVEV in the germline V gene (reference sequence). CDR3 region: CASSPWVLAKNIQYF. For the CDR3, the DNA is TGTGCCAGCAGTCCCTGGGTCCTAGCCAAAAACATTCAGTACTTC.

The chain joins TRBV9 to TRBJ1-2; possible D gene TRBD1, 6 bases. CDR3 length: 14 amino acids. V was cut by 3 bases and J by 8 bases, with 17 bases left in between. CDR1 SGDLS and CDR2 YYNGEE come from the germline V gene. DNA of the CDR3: TGTGCCAGCAGCGCATATAAAATACAGGGAGGCTACACCTTC. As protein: CASSAYKIQGGYTF. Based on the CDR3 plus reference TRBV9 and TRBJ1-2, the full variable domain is DSGVTQTPKHLITATGQRVTLRCSPRSGDLSVYWYQQSLDQGLQFLIQYYNGEERAKGNILERFSAQQFPDLHSELNLSSLELGDSALYFCASSAYKIQGGYTFGSGTRLTVV.

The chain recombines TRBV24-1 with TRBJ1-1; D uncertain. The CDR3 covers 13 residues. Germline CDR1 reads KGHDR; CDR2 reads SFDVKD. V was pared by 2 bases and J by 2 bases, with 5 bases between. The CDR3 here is CATSDYSNTEAFF. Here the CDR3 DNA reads TGTGCCACCAGTGATTACAGCAACACTGAAGCTTTCTTT.

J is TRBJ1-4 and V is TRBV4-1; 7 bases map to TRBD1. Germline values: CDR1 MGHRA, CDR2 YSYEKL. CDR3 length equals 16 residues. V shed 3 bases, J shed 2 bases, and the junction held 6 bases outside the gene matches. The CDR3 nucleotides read TGCGCCAGCAGCCATGATACGGGACAGACTAATGAAAAACTGTTTTTT. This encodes CASSHDTGQTNEKLFF.